This T cell receptor beta chain was recovered during a study of a mutant IDH1 vaccine in newly diagnosed glioma. Study-wide background: Administration of eight vaccinations to patients took place in weeks 1, 3, 5, 7, 11, 15, 19, 23. Receipt of radiotherapy, temozolomide, or both preceded the study, and most received both. The sex distribution of treated patients was 62.5% male and about 38% female, with a mean age of around 40 years.

Sample time point: week 11, during vaccination. A 20-mer mutant IDH1 peptide at 300 ug was injected subcutaneously with topical imiquimod. The repertoire was sequenced with immunoSEQ multiplex PCR; TCRdb's copy has only in-frame clones and lacks some. The sample yields 25,000 to 35,000 clones, 90% seen once. Losses at the gene ends were 5 bases for V and 5 bases for J; bases not matched to a gene: 8. Germline values: CDR1 SEHNR, CDR2 FQNEAQ (reference sequence). This CDR3 region has 14 residues. As concerns this clone: What it binds is not known.

The gene calls are TRBV7-9 and TRBJ2-5, with TRBD1 identical over 7 bases. The sequence came from a man aged 18 to 30 with glioma. The material was PBMCs, obtained from a glioma patient whose treatment included an IDH1 peptide vaccine. The CDR3 coding sequence is TGTGCCAGCAGCCCGGGACAGCTGGGGGAGACCCAGTACTTC. It encodes CASSPGQLGETQYF.